This TCR beta chain was documented in a study of CD8 T cell repertoires and HIV-1 epitope variants. Study-level background: Each of Twenty-five Gag and Nef epitope peptides stimulated a separate culture.

Generated by immunoSEQ multiplex PCR, the TCRdb table keeps only in-frame clones and is missing some. The data contain some 5,900 clones, around 66% of them singletons. This clone was found a few times. Its antigen is unknown. Germline V gene lookup returns CDR1 LNHDA and CDR2 SQIVND (reference sequence). Trimming removed 3 bases at V and 5 bases at J, with 17 bases between. This CDR3 is 15 amino acids long. This TCR came from a male donor with HIV. The V call is TRBV19, the J call TRBJ2-7; D not certain. What was sequenced was cultured CD8+ T cells derived from PBMCs. The CDR3 spells CASSISQDRSHEQYF. The CDR3, as DNA: TGTGCCAGTAGTATCTCCCAGGACCGGTCCCACGAGCAGTACTTC.